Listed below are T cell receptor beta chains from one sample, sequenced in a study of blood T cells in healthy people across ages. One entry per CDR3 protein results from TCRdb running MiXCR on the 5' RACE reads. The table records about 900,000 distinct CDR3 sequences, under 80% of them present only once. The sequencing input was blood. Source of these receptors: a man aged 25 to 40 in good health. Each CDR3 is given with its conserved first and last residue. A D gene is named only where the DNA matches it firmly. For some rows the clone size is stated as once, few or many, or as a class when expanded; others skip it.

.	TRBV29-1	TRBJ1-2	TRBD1	CSGGTGTGYTF	TGCAGCGGTGGGACAGGGACTGGCTACACCTTC
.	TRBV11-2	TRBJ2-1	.	CASSSHRVHEQFF	TGTGCCAGCAGCTCGCACAGGGTTCATGAGCAGTTCTTC
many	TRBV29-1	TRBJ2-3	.	CSVGGRGSLDTQYF	TGCAGCGTGGGAGGTCGGGGCTCTTTAGATACGCAGTATTTT
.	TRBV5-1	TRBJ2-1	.	CASSLGVSGSNEQFF	TGCGCCAGCAGCCTCGGGGTTAGTGGCAGCAATGAGCAGTTCTTC
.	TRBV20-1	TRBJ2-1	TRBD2	CSARDPLAGVYNEQFF	TGCAGTGCTAGAGACCCACTAGCGGGGGTATACAATGAGCAGTTCTTC
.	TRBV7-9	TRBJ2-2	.	CASSLSGPPGELFF	TGTGCCAGCAGCTTAAGTGGGCCACCCGGGGAGCTGTTTTTT
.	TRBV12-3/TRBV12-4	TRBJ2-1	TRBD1	CASRSSDRVDNEQFF	TGTGCCAGCAGGTCGTCTGACAGGGTGGACAATGAGCAGTTCTTC
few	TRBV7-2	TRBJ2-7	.	CASSFLRGGEQYF	TGTGCCAGCAGCTTTTTGAGGGGGGGCGAGCAGTACTTC
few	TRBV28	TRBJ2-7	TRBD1	CASNQAGGSYEQYF	TGTGCCAGCAATCAGGCAGGGGGATCCTACGAGCAGTACTTC
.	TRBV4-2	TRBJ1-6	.	CASSQDRSGTNSPLHF	TGTGCCAGCAGCCAAGATAGGTCAGGGACCAATTCACCCCTCCACTTT
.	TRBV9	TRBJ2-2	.	CASSVALGTGELFF	TGTGCCAGCAGCGTAGCTTTAGGCACCGGGGAGCTGTTTTTT
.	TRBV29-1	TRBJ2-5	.	CSVGTIKGETQYF	TGCAGCGTTGGGACCATCAAGGGTGAGACCCAGTACTTC
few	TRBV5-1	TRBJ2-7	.	CASSGQDYSYEQYF	TGCGCCAGCAGCGGACAGGACTACTCCTACGAGCAGTACTTC
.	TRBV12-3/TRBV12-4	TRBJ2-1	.	CASWSGAGSYNEQFF	TGTGCCAGCTGGTCGGGGGCAGGTTCCTACAATGAGCAGTTCTTC
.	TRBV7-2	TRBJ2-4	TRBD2	CASSLGLAGGLAKNIQYF	TGTGCCAGCAGCTTAGGTCTAGCGGGGGGACTAGCCAAAAACATTCAGTACTTC
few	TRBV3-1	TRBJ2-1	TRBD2	CASSQGLAGSNEQFF	TGTGCCAGCAGCCAAGGTCTAGCGGGGAGTAATGAGCAGTTCTTC
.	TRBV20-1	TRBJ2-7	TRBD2	CRADGLGEQYF	TGCAGGGCGGACGGACTAGGGGAGCAGTACTTC
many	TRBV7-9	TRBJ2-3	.	CASSLAPSASFTDTQYF	TGTGCCAGCAGCTTAGCGCCTTCGGCCTCATTCACAGATACGCAGTATTTT
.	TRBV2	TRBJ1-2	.	CASSDQTVNYGYTF	TGTGCCAGCAGTGACCAAACAGTTAACTATGGCTACACCTTC
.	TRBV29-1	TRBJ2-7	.	CSVVVSYEQYF	TGCAGCGTTGTCGTCAGCTACGAGCAGTACTTC
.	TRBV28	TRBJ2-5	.	CASSWLRETQYF	TGTGCCAGCAGTTGGCTTAGGGAGACCCAGTACTTC
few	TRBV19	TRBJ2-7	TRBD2	CASSDSPSGHSYEQYF	TGTGCCAGTTCCGACAGTCCTAGCGGACACTCCTACGAGCAGTACTTC
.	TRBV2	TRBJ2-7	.	CASSGLTGSEQYF	TGTGCCAGCAGCGGACTAACAGGGTCGGAGCAGTACTTC
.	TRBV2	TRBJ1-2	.	CASTGLDGYTF	TGTGCCAGCACCGGATTGGATGGCTACACCTTC
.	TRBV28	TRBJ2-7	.	CASSFPGAGFSSYEQYF	TGTGCCAGCAGTTTCCCAGGTGCAGGCTTTTCTTCCTACGAGCAGTACTTC
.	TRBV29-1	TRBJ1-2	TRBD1	CSVEPPGQGITNYGYTF	TGCAGCGTTGAACCCCCGGGACAGGGAATTACTAACTATGGCTACACCTTC
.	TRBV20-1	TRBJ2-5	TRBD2	CSARDFSGGSIETQYF	TGCAGTGCTAGAGATTTTAGCGGGGGGTCAATCGAGACCCAGTACTTC
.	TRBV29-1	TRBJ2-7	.	CSAYAGQSTYEQYF	TGCAGCGCCTACGCGGGACAGTCCACCTACGAGCAGTACTTC
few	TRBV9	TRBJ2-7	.	CASSPTGPRDYEQYF	TGTGCCAGCAGCCCCACAGGGCCCCGGGACTACGAGCAGTACTTC